The 29 T cell receptor beta chains below come from one sample, sequenced in a study of Ad26.COV2.S vaccination and SARS-CoV-2 variants. As to treatment: 15 to 20 received Ad26.COV2.S at low or high dose, single or two shots; 5 received placebo; per-sample allocation not given. Material that was analyzed had been drawn on day 63 after the first vaccine or placebo injection. TCRdb's table, derived via immunoSEQ multiplex PCR, lists solely in-frame clones and lacks some. The sample lists 300,000 to 350,000 clones, about 85% seen once, with roughly 6% in the top ten. This sample comprised peripheral blood, obtained in a trial of Ad26.COV2.S vaccine versus placebo. The receptors were sampled from a person between 18 and 59 years old who received the Ad26.COV2.S COVID-19 vaccine or a placebo.

The chain combines TRBV10-3 with TRBJ2-1, with 7 bases identical to TRBD2. CDR3 length: 14 amino acids. In germline, CDR1 is ENHRY, CDR2 SYGVKD. Losses at the gene ends were 5 bases for V and 5 bases for J; bases not matched to a gene: 6. CDR3 sequence: CAISTGGSDNEQFF. CDR3 sequence (DNA): TGTGCCATCAGTACCGGGGGGAGCGACAATGAGCAGTTCTTC.

V and J are TRBV7-9 and TRBJ2-7, with a weak D call TRBD1 (6 bases). V lost 1 base and J lost 6, with 19 bases in between. This CDR3 is built from 16 residues. CDR1 is SEHNR, CDR2 FQNEAQ, per germline (reference sequence). CDR3 loop: CASSLDPGERTGEQYF. The CDR3 DNA is TGTGCCAGCAGCTTAGATCCAGGGGAACGTACGGGCGAGCAGTACTTC.

The chain couples TRBV4-3 to TRBJ2-1; D not resolved. V lost 1 base, J lost 6 bases, and 13 bases lay in between. The CDR3 totals 15 residues. Germline CDR1 is LGHNA and CDR2 is YSLEER. The CDR3 coding sequence is TGCGCCAGCAGCCAAGGGGTTAACTTCGGCAATGAGCAGTTCTTC. Its protein is CASSQGVNFGNEQFF.

The chain is built from TRBV11-2 and TRBJ1-3, with D possibly being TRBD1 (6 bases). Trimming removed 5 bases at V and 0 bases at J, with 17 bases between. CDR1 SGHAT and CDR2 FQNNGV come from the germline V gene. The length of the CDR3 is 17 residues. In DNA, the CDR3 is TGTGCCAGCAGCCTATCCTGGGGGGGCCCCTCTGGAAACACCATATATTTT. This codes for CASSLSWGGPSGNTIYF.

The chain employs TRBV5-8 and TRBJ1-4, with 7 positions matching TRBD1. Per the germline V gene, CDR1 is SGHTS and CDR2 is YDEGEE. V dropped 2 bases and J dropped 0; count of bases not matched to a gene: 1. This CDR3 is built from 15 residues. CDR3: CASSFDRATNEKLFF. CDR3 DNA: TGTGCCAGCAGCTTTGACAGGGCAACTAATGAAAAACTGTTTTTT. Full variable domain (rest looked up from reference TRBV5-8 and TRBJ1-4): EAGVTQSPTHLIKTRGQQATLRCSPISGHTSVYWYQQALGLGLQFLLWYDEGEERNRGNFPPRFSGRQFPNYSSELNVNALELEDSALYLCASSFDRATNEKLFFGSGTQLSVL.

The chain has TRBV30 and TRBJ1-1; 7 bases map to TRBD1. The CDR3 contains 13 residues. Germline V gene lookup returns CDR1 GTSNPN and CDR2 SVGIG (reference sequence). The ends lost 2 bases at V and 0 bases at J; junction bases unmatched: 0. This chain's CDR3 is CAWSTGVNTEAFF. CDR3 bases: TGTGCCTGGAGTACAGGGGTGAACACTGAAGCTTTCTTT.

This clone has a handful of counts. V gene TRBV6-4 combines with J gene TRBJ2-2; D not certain. Germline V lookup: CDR1 MRHNA, CDR2 SNTAGT. The CDR3 contains 13 residues. V lost 4 bases and J lost 4, with 7 bases in between. The CDR3 reads CASSVIGTGELFF. CDR3 sequence (DNA): TGTGCCAGCAGTGTGATCGGCACCGGGGAGCTGTTTTTT.

This chain joins TRBV4-1 and TRBJ1-1, with D unclear. Germline CDR1 and CDR2: MGHRA and YSYEKL. The germline V and J ends were trimmed by 1 base and 0 bases, with 12 bases remaining between them. The CDR3 sequence is 16 residues long. The CDR3: CASSQGGTRLNTEAFF. The CDR3 DNA reads as TGCGCCAGCAGCCAAGGAGGCACCAGACTGAACACTGAAGCTTTCTTT.

This chain joins TRBV13 and TRBJ2-3; D is ambiguous. Per the germline V gene, CDR1 is PRHDT and CDR2 is FYEKMQ (reference sequence). Trimming shortened V by 2 bases and J by 4 bases, and 1 base separated the two germline ends. The length of the CDR3 is 11 residues. The CDR3 sequence: CASSLSDTQYF. The CDR3 coding sequence is TGTGCCAGCAGCTTATCAGATACGCAGTATTTT.

There are a few counts of this clone. At the DNA level, this CDR3 is encoded by other sequences in the same sample as well. The rearrangement uses TRBV12-3 or TRBV12-4 and TRBJ1-2; D might be TRBD1 (5 bases). V shed 6 bases and J shed 3 bases, with 11 bases lying between them. The CDR3 has 13 amino acids. The CDR3 is CASSPDSDYGYTF. CDR3 DNA: TGTGCCAGCAGCCCCGACAGCGACTATGGCTACACCTTC.

The CDR3 here is CASSGGTGPSTDTQYF. CDR3 coding DNA: TGTGCCAGCAGTGGGGGGACAGGCCCTAGCACAGATACGCAGTATTTT. This chain links TRBV2 with TRBJ2-3; 8 bases match TRBD1. Per germline, CDR1 SNHLY and CDR2 FYNNEI. The CDR3 has 16 amino acids. V trimming: 4 bases; J trimming: 0 bases; junction bases outside the gene matches: 6.

The chain carries TRBV28 and TRBJ2-3; the D is unclear. Germline loops: CDR1 MDHEN, CDR2 SYDVKM. This CDR3 has 14 residues. The V end lost 2 bases, the J end lost 0 bases, and 6 bases lay between the germline ends. CDR3 amino acids: CASSLMRSTDTQYF. The DNA of the CDR3 is TGTGCCAGCAGTTTAATGAGGAGCACAGATACGCAGTATTTT.

This chain connects TRBV27 to TRBJ2-1; 8 nucleotides match TRBD1. Per germline, CDR1 MNHEY and CDR2 SMNVEV (reference sequence). J was trimmed by 10 bases and V by 8 bases; bases with no gene match: 16. This CDR3 has 15 residues. For the CDR3, the DNA is TGTGCCAGCCTTGACAGGGGTGAGGGGGTGTGGGAGCAGTTCTTC. It specifies CASLDRGEGVWEQFF.

The rearrangement joins TRBV7-9 to TRBJ1-1, with TRBD1 identical over 9 bases. There are 17 residues in the CDR3. J lost 5 bases, V lost 3 bases, and 13 bases had no gene match. Germline V gene data show CDR1 as SEHNR and CDR2 as FQNEAQ (reference sequence). The CDR3 DNA reads as TGTGCCAGCAGCTTCAGGCACAGGGGGCGGGTTGGGACTGAAGCTTTCTTT. It yields the protein CASSFRHRGRVGTEAFF.

This sequence joins TRBV6-1 and TRBJ1-1, with D possibly being TRBD1 (5 bases). CDR1 MNHNS and CDR2 SASEGT come from the germline V gene. CDR3 length: 14 residues. V lost 1 base and J lost 1, with 7 bases in between. The CDR3: CASSEGGKNTEAFF. CDR3 bases: TGTGCCAGCAGTGAAGGGGGCAAGAACACTGAAGCTTTCTTT.

The V call is TRBV6-2 or TRBV6-3, the J call TRBJ2-5; TRBD1 agrees at 8 bases. The CDR3 loop spans 17 amino acids. The germline V gene encodes CDR1 MNHEY and CDR2 SVGEGT. V lost 2 bases and J lost 4; bases outside the gene matches: 12. DNA for the CDR3: TGTGCCAGCAGTTACATCGGTCAGGGGGCTGTTGGAGAGACCCAGTACTTC. Translating gives CASSYIGQGAVGETQYF.

The rearrangement uses TRBV28 and TRBJ2-1, with TRBD1 matching over 12 bases. The CDR3 has 15 residues. Losses at the gene ends were 5 bases for V and 10 bases for J; bases not matched to a gene: 9. The germline V gene has CDR1 MDHEN and CDR2 SYDVKM. CDR3 bases: TGTGCCAGCAGTAACCCGGGACAGGGGGCGGAGGAGCAGTTCTTC. As protein: CASSNPGQGAEEQFF.

CDR3 sequence: CASSSGQFTYEQYF. In DNA form, the CDR3 reads TGTGCCAGCAGCTCGGGACAGTTTACCTACGAGCAGTACTTC. The chain combines TRBV7-3 with TRBJ2-7; TRBD1 matches 7 bases. The germline CDR1 and CDR2 sequences are SGHTA and FQGTGA. The CDR3 covers 14 residues. J lost 2 bases, V lost 4 bases, and 5 bases had no gene match.

The J gene is TRBJ1-1, the V gene TRBV7-8; 10 bases are a match to TRBD1. Germline values: CDR1 SGHVS, CDR2 FQNEAQ. V shed 5 bases, J shed 1 base, and the junction held 13 bases outside the gene matches. The length of the CDR3 is 18 residues. CDR3 coding DNA: TGTGCCAGCAGCCGCAAAGGGGGACAGGGGATCGGGAACACTGAAGCTTTCTTT. Residues: CASSRKGGQGIGNTEAFF.

The genes are TRBV15 and TRBJ2-5, with D maybe TRBD1 (6 bases). Germline loops: CDR1 LNHNV, CDR2 YYDKDF (reference sequence). V gave up 5 bases and J gave up 10 bases, with 14 bases separating them. This CDR3 is 12 amino acids long. CDR3 protein: CATSHRVGYQYF. DNA for the CDR3: TGTGCCACCAGCCACAGGGTAGGATACCAGTACTTC.

V and J are TRBV28 and TRBJ2-1; weak D call: TRBD1 (6 bases). The germline V and J ends were trimmed by 10 bases and 7 bases, with 17 bases remaining between them. The CDR3 is made up of 13 amino acids. Germline V lookup: CDR1 MDHEN, CDR2 SYDVKM. The CDR3 DNA is TGTGCCATAACGTACGGCAGGGGAAATGAGCAGTTCTTC. It translates to CAITYGRGNEQFF.

The chain uses TRBV28 and TRBJ2-1, with 7 nucleotides matching TRBD1. Unmatched junction bases numbered 11, after V lost 3 bases and J lost 0 bases. Germline V gene sequence: CDR1 MDHEN, CDR2 SYDVKM. The CDR3 covers 18 residues. The CDR3: CASSFRYRGKSSYNEQFF. DNA of the CDR3: TGTGCCAGCAGTTTTCGCTACAGGGGTAAAAGCTCCTACAATGAGCAGTTCTTC. Supplemented by reference TRBV28 and TRBJ2-1, the full variable domain reads DVKVTQSSRYLVKRTGEKVFLECVQDMDHENMFWYRQDPGLGLRLIYFSYDVKMKEKGDIPEGYSVSREKKERFSLILESASTNQTSMYLCASSFRYRGKSSYNEQFFGPGTRLTVL.

The gene calls are TRBV6-5 and TRBJ2-7; 10 positions match TRBD1. CDR1 MNHEY and CDR2 SVGAGI come from the germline V gene. Unmatched junction bases numbered 8, after V lost 8 bases and J lost 1 base. CDR3 size: 15 residues. CDR3 bases: TGTGCCAGCTCCCGCCCGGGACAGGGGTCCTACGAGCAGTACTTC. It encodes CASSRPGQGSYEQYF.

The chain couples TRBV4-2 to TRBJ2-7; D gene unclear. With 1 base removed from V and 0 bases from J, the gap between germline ends came to 10 bases. Germline lookup yields CDR1 LGHNA and CDR2 YNFKEQ. There are 15 residues in the CDR3. CDR3 nucleotides: TGTGCCAGCAGCCAAGTTTTGGGTTACTCCTACGAGCAGTACTTC. As protein: CASSQVLGYSYEQYF.

CDR3 sequence (DNA): TGTGCCACCAGCAGAGTACAGGGGATCTATGGCTACACCTTC. As protein: CATSRVQGIYGYTF. The chain uses TRBV15 and TRBJ1-2; 7 bases align to TRBD1. The germline V gene encodes CDR1 LNHNV and CDR2 YYDKDF (reference sequence). With 1 base clipped from V and 4 bases from J, the junction kept 3 bases outside the gene matches. This CDR3 region has 14 residues.

This clone was seen a few times. The chain combines TRBV11-3 with TRBJ2-7, with D possibly TRBD2 on 6 matching bases. This CDR3 contains 15 residues. Germline lookup yields CDR1 SGHNT and CDR2 YENEEA. Trimming took 3 bases from V and 3 from J, leaving 15 bases between them. CDR3 amino acids: CASSFRFGSDYEQYF. The CDR3 DNA follows: TGTGCCAGCAGCTTCCGATTCGGGAGTGACTACGAGCAGTACTTC.

The chain combines TRBV15 with TRBJ1-5; D uncertain. Trimming took off 4 bases at V and 1 base at J, with 8 bases between the two ends. The germline V gene has CDR1 LNHNV and CDR2 YYDKDF (reference sequence). CDR3 size: 14 residues. This CDR3 reads CATSIGQSNQPQHF. The CDR3 coding sequence is TGTGCCACCAGCATTGGCCAGAGCAATCAGCCCCAGCATTTT.

The genes are TRBV27 and TRBJ2-5; D gene unclear. Trimming cost V 3 bases and J 4 bases, with 12 bases left between them. Germline assignment: CDR1 MNHEY and CDR2 SMNVEV (reference sequence). The CDR3 runs to 14 residues. The CDR3 region is CASSFQEPIETQYF. The CDR3 nucleotides read TGTGCCAGCAGTTTTCAGGAACCTATAGAGACCCAGTACTTC.

V gene TRBV25-1 combines with J gene TRBJ2-5, with D hard to call. Per the germline V gene, CDR1 is MGHDK and CDR2 is SYGVNS. The germline V and J ends were trimmed by 6 bases and 4 bases, with 15 bases remaining between them. The CDR3 consists of 14 residues. CDR3 loop: CASSWGNLRETQYF. DNA for the CDR3: TGTGCCAGCAGCTGGGGAAATTTGAGAGAGACCCAGTACTTC.